The entry below gives a single T cell receptor beta chain sequence along with its context. The data were obtained in a study of blood T cell repertoires in COVID-19. Study-level information: Both acute and convalescent COVID-19 samples were obtained from the United States, Italy and Spain. T cells, B-cell-depleted T cells, or PBMCs supplied cDNA or gDNA.

In the authors' workflow: Quantification of nucleated cells was approximated via reference gene primer amplification. The repertoire was sequenced with immunoSEQ multiplex PCR; TCRdb's copy has only in-frame clones and lacks some. V and J calls and clone size come straight from that table; D and trimming were deduced from the DNA. The table lists about 62,000 clones, approximately 82% of them singletons. V shed 2 bases and J shed 6 bases, with 11 bases lying between them. The CDR3 consists of 13 residues. CDR1 SGHRS and CDR2 YFSETQ come from the germline V gene. Specimen: peripheral blood. The sequence came from a human donor in a cohort sampled during active COVID-19. J is TRBJ1-2 and V is TRBV5-1; possible D gene TRBD1, 5 bases. CDR3 sequence reads: CASSFGGDDGYTF. The CDR3 bases are TGCGCCAGCAGCTTTGGGGGGGACGATGGCTACACCTTC.